A single sample gave rise to the 23 T cell receptor beta chains below, sequenced in a study of Graves' ophthalmopathy and Graves' hyperthyroidism. Researchers took RNA transcripts and amplified TCR beta CDR3 regions from them. HTBI primers were employed in first-round RT-PCR, then a second-round multiplex PCR followed. TCRdb re-analysed the multiplex PCR reads in MiXCR, keeping a single row per CDR3 protein. The table shows approximately 700,000 distinct CDR3 sequences, with 40% occurring only once. Specimen: peripheral blood. These receptors all come from an adult man with Graves' ophthalmopathy.

This clonotype has only a few counts. The gene calls are TRBV20-1 and TRBJ1-5; no clear D gene. The germline V gene has CDR1 DFQATT and CDR2 SNEGSKA (reference sequence). The CDR3 extends over 14 amino acids. With 3 bases removed from V and 2 bases from J, the gap between germline ends came to 11 bases. CDR3 nucleotide sequence: TGCAGTGCTAGTTGGCAGTGGGGCAATCAGCCCCAGCATTTT. Its protein is CSASWQWGNQPQHF.

This clonotype has a handful of counts. J is TRBJ2-7 and V is TRBV19; tentative D call: TRBD1 (6 bases). The V gene's germline CDR1 is LNHDA and CDR2 SQIVND (reference sequence). The CDR3 contains 13 residues. With 9 bases removed from V and 5 bases from J, the gap between germline ends came to 17 bases. CDR3 nucleotides: TGTGCCAGCCAAGATGACAGGTCCGACGAGCAGTACTTC. Its protein product is CASQDDRSDEQYF.

This clonotype has a handful of counts. The rearrangement joins TRBV5-6 to TRBJ1-1; D gene unclear. There are 14 residues in the CDR3. Trimming removed 6 bases from V and 4 bases from J, with 16 bases in between. Germline-derived CDR1 and CDR2 are SGHDT and YYEEEE. CDR3 in DNA: TGTGCCAGCAATGCCAAGGGCCTAGGCACTGAAGCTTTCTTT. It translates to CASNAKGLGTEAFF. The full variable domain, completed using reference TRBV5-6 and TRBJ1-1, is DAGVTQSPTHLIKTRGQQVTLRCSPKSGHDTVSWYQQALGQGPQFIFQYYEEEERQRGNFPDRFSGHQFPNYSSELNVNALLLGDSALYLCASNAKGLGTEAFFGQGTRLTVV.

This clonotype was seen only a few times. The chain uses TRBV19 and TRBJ2-7, with TRBD2 matching 12 bases. V lost 5 bases and J lost 5; bases outside the gene matches: 7. CDR3 length: 15 residues. Per the germline V gene, CDR1 is LNHDA and CDR2 is SQIVND (reference sequence). The CDR3 DNA sequence: TGTGCCAGTAGTCCTGGACTAGCGGGGAGTGACGAGCAGTACTTC. This encodes CASSPGLAGSDEQYF.

The V and J genes are TRBV7-9 and TRBJ1-5; TRBD1 matches 8 bases. This CDR3 has 19 residues. The J segment lost 2 bases and the V segment lost 3 bases, leaving 15 bases of the junction unmatched. Germline V CDR1 and CDR2: SEHNR, FQNEAQ (reference sequence). The CDR3 DNA is TGTGCCAGCAGCTTCCAACCGGGACAGGTCGTCGATGGCAATCAGCCCCAGCATTTT. This codes for CASSFQPGQVVDGNQPQHF.

This clonotype was observed a handful of times. The chain uses TRBV7-9 and TRBJ2-2; 10 bases line up with TRBD2. This CDR3 spans 13 amino acids. Germline trimming cut 11 bases from V and 6 bases from J; bases unmatched to any gene: 6. Germline V gene data show CDR1 as SEHNR and CDR2 as FQNEAQ (reference sequence). CDR3 nucleotides: TGTGCCTGCGCTAGCGGGGGTCCCGGGGAGCTGTTTTTT. It specifies CACASGGPGELFF.

J is TRBJ2-7 and V is TRBV7-8; D gene uncertain. Per the germline V gene, CDR1 is SGHVS and CDR2 is FQNEAQ. Deletions cut 5 bases from V and 1 base from J, with 15 bases between. This CDR3 has 15 residues. CDR3 amino acids: CASSPKTRTSYEQYF. CDR3 bases: TGTGCCAGCAGCCCAAAGACCCGGACGTCCTACGAGCAGTACTTC.

This chain uses TRBV25-1 with TRBJ1-2, with TRBD1 as a possible D gene (5 bases). Germline V gives CDR1 MGHDK, CDR2 SYGVNS. V was trimmed by 6 bases and J by 4 bases, leaving 12 bases between them. The CDR3 consists of 13 residues. The CDR3 protein is CASSDSGTYGYTF. The CDR3 DNA reads as TGTGCCAGCAGCGACTCGGGGACCTATGGCTACACCTTC.

The chain employs TRBV7-2 and TRBJ2-5; 9 nucleotides line up with TRBD1. Germline V lookup: CDR1 SGHTA, CDR2 FQGNSA. V lost 6 bases to trimming and J lost 4 bases; unmatched junction nucleotides: 12. The CDR3 spans 16 residues. The CDR3 DNA sequence: TGTGCCAGCAGTTGGGGGGGCGAGACAGGGGGAGAGACCCAGTACTTC. Protein product: CASSWGGETGGETQYF.

On this clonotype: Compared with germline, one end of the junction differs, possibly owing to a read error. V is TRBV5-1 and J is TRBJ2-3; D unresolved. The germline V gene encodes CDR1 SGHRS and CDR2 YFSETQ. This CDR3 is built from 13 residues. The CDR3: CASNLRPADTQYF. The DNA for the CDR3 is TGCGCCAGCAACTTGAGGCCTGCAGATACGCAGTATTTT.

This clonotype was observed at least ten times. The chain joins TRBV20-1 to TRBJ1-2; possibly TRBD1 for D (5 bases). The CDR3 is 15 residues long. Trimming removed 6 bases from V and 0 bases from J, with 17 bases in between. From germline, CDR1 is DFQATT and CDR2 SNEGSKA (reference sequence). This CDR3 reads CSARTVRQPNYGYTF. DNA of the CDR3: TGCAGTGCCAGGACGGTTCGACAGCCTAACTATGGCTACACCTTC.

Only one count was recorded for this clonotype. CDR3 sequence reads: CSALSGTGLNWFGYTF. The CDR3 DNA reads as TGCAGTGCCCTGTCCGGGACAGGCTTGAACTGGTTTGGCTACACCTTC. The gene calls are TRBV20-1 and TRBJ1-2; the match to TRBD1 covers 8 bases. V lost 6 bases, J lost 7 bases, and 19 bases stayed unmatched. The CDR3 consists of 16 residues. The germline CDR1 and CDR2 sequences are DFQATT and SNEGSKA (reference sequence).

In its sample, this clonotype was seen once. The chain carries TRBV2 and TRBJ2-7; D not resolved. The germline V gene has CDR1 SNHLY and CDR2 FYNNEI. This CDR3 is built from 14 residues. V lost 1 base to trimming and J lost 0 bases, with 7 bases between them. CDR3 amino acids: CASSEDPSSYEQYF. In nucleotides, the CDR3 is TGTGCCAGCAGTGAAGATCCGAGCTCCTACGAGCAGTACTTC.

The chain links TRBV5-1 to TRBJ1-1; D unresolved. Germline V CDR1 and CDR2: SGHRS, YFSETQ. The CDR3 length is 15 residues. V lost 0 bases, J lost 1 base, and 10 bases lay in between. The CDR3 loop is CASSLVSRGNTEAFF. Here the CDR3 DNA reads TGCGCCAGCAGCTTGGTCTCTAGAGGGAACACTGAAGCTTTCTTT.

This clonotype was seen a handful of times. This chain connects TRBV6-1 to TRBJ2-5, with D uncertain. The CDR3 has 11 residues. Germline V gene sequence: CDR1 MNHNS, CDR2 SASEGT. V was pared by 7 bases and J by 7 bases, with 10 bases between. CDR3 region: CASNILRTQYF. CDR3 coding DNA: TGTGCCAGCAATATTCTGAGGACCCAGTACTTC.

CDR3 DNA sequence: TGCAGTGCTAGAGGCAGGCAGGGTCGGGACACCATATATTTT. Protein product: CSARGRQGRDTIYF. The rearrangement links TRBV20-1 to TRBJ1-3, with D possibly matching TRBD1 (5 bases). This CDR3 region has 14 residues. V lost 1 base and J 8 bases, leaving 15 bases between the germline ends. CDR1 and CDR2 from the germline V gene are DFQATT and SNEGSKA (reference sequence).

This clonotype was seen only a few times. The CDR3 region has the DNA TGTGCCATCAGGGGAGGGACAGGGAAAACAGATACGCAGTATTTT. This translates into CAIRGGTGKTDTQYF. J is TRBJ2-3 and V is TRBV10-3; 9 nucleotides line up with TRBD1. This CDR3 comprises 15 residues. Germline CDR1 is ENHRY and CDR2 is SYGVKD. The trim removed 6 bases at V and 3 bases at J, leaving 7 bases unmatched.

This clonotype showed up many times. The rearrangement uses TRBV7-8 and TRBJ1-5, with D possibly matching TRBD1 (5 bases). The length of the CDR3 is 16 residues. The V gene lost 5 bases and the J gene lost 6 bases, with 20 bases spanning the gap. CDR1 and CDR2 from the germline V gene are SGHVS and FQNEAQ. CDR3 bases: TGTGCCAGCAGCCTCTACAGGTTAAATAAGCGTCAGCCCCAGCATTTT. Its protein product is CASSLYRLNKRQPQHF.

The sample holds many counts of this clonotype. The chain is built from TRBV7-2 and TRBJ2-5; 9 bases are a match to TRBD1. The germline CDR1 and CDR2 sequences are SGHTA and FQGNSA. CDR3 length: 16 residues. V trimming: 0 bases; J trimming: 5 bases; junction bases outside the gene matches: 7. The CDR3 loop reads CASSLAVQGAWETQYF. CDR3 nucleotides: TGTGCCAGCAGCTTAGCGGTACAGGGGGCGTGGGAGACCCAGTACTTC.

The V call is TRBV29-1, the J call TRBJ1-2; maybe TRBD1 (5 bases). Trimming left V 1 base short and J 6 bases short, with 15 bases between. This CDR3 spans 14 amino acids. From germline, CDR1 is SQVTM and CDR2 ANQGSEA. The CDR3 nucleotides read TGCAGCGTTGAAGTCGGAGGGGTTTCCGATGGCTACACCTTC. Translated: CSVEVGGVSDGYTF.

V usage is TRBV5-1 and J usage is TRBJ1-6; TRBD1 might be the D (5 bases). CDR3 length equals 15 residues. Germline CDR1 SGHRS, CDR2 YFSETQ. CDR3 region: CVRGPGSSYNSPLHF. CDR3 sequence (DNA): TGCGTCCGCGGTCCAGGGAGCTCCTATAATTCACCCCTCCACTTT.

To note about this clonotype: Being one base from a much bigger clone, this may be a read error. The rearrangement uses TRBV29-1 and TRBJ1-1, with D uncertain. Looked up from germline, CDR1 is SQVTM and CDR2 is ANQGSEA. The CDR3 is 13 amino acids. CDR3 region: CSVEVGSNTEASF. The CDR3 nucleotides are TGCAGCGTTGAAGTCGGGTCTAACACTGAAGCTTCCTTT. Full variable domain (remainder filled in from reference TRBV29-1 and TRBJ1-1): SAVISQKPSRDICQRGTSLTIQCQVDSQVTMMFWYRQQPGQSLTLIATANQGSEATYESGFVIDKFPISRPNLTFSTLTVSNMSPEDSSIYLCSVEVGSNTEASFGQGTRLTVV.

This sequence joins TRBV29-1 and TRBJ1-1; D might be TRBD1 (5 bases). V dropped 7 bases and J dropped 1 base, with 13 bases sitting between them. The CDR3 spans 13 residues. Germline CDR1 reads SQVTM; CDR2 reads ANQGSEA. In DNA form, the CDR3 reads TGCAGCGGGTACGGGGGGAAGAACACTGAAGCTTTCTTT. Translated, it gives CSGYGGKNTEAFF.